This T cell receptor (beta chain) was sequenced for a study of blood T cell repertoires in COVID-19. The method was immunoSEQ multiplex PCR; TCRdb's version includes in-frame clones alone and lacks a portion of them. The table includes 260,000 or so clones, about four fifths detected once. Sequenced sample: PBMCs or T cells enriched from blood (not recorded which). The clonotype originates from a woman aged 35 to 49 who had been exposed to COVID-19.

For the CDR3, the DNA is TGTGCCAGCAGCTTATCCGGACAGGGGGTTAATGAAAAACTGTTTTTT. It translates to CASSLSGQGVNEKLFF. The genes are TRBV7-2 and TRBJ1-4; 10 nucleotides agree with TRBD1. In germline, CDR1 is SGHTA, CDR2 FQGNSA. After removal of 2 bases from V and 4 bases from J, the junction contained 4 bases not matched to a gene. This CDR3 has 16 amino acids.